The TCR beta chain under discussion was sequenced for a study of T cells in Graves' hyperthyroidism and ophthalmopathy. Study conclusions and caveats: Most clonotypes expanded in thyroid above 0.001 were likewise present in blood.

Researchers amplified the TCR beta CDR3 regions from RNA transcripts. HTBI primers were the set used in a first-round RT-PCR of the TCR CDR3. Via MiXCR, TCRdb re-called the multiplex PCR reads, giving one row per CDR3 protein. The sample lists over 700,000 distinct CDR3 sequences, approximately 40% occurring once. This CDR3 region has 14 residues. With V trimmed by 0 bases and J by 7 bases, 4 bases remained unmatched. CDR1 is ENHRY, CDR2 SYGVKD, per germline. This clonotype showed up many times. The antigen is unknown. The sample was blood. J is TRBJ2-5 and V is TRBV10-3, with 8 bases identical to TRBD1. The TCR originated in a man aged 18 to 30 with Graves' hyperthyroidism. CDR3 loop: CAISESVQGVTQYF. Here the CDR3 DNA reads TGTGCCATCAGTGAGTCGGTACAGGGGGTGACCCAGTACTTC.